This is a list of T cell receptor beta chains from one sample in a study of beta chain features in type 1 diabetes. Only in-frame clones appear in the TCRdb table, and some are missing; sequencing was by immunoSEQ multiplex PCR. The sample lists 300,000 to 350,000 clones; less than 15% were seen once. The sequencing sample was made of naive CD4+ T cells from blood. Receptors originate from a woman aged 18-30 years with type 1 diabetes. The CDR3 runs from the conserved cysteine through the conserved F or W.

V gene	J gene	CDR3 protein
TRBV7-9	TRBJ2-1	CASSSPGGLAGGRDEQFF
TRBV30	TRBJ2-7	CAWRDSSYEQYF
TRBV19	TRBJ2-3	CASSIFRDTDTQYF
TRBV9	TRBJ2-2	CASSVGGTSAGELFF
TRBV5-4	TRBJ2-1	CASSPPPDGIYNEQFF
TRBV18	TRBJ1-2	CASSPGQGDGYTF
TRBV12-5	TRBJ2-1	CASGRQEYNEQFF
TRBV5-1	TRBJ1-1	CASSLGQGAWNTEAFF
TRBV10-3	TRBJ2-7	CAISGSTANSYEQYF
TRBV7-2	TRBJ2-3	CASSLVGGGTTDTQYF
TRBV28	TRBJ1-5	CASSLYGGSQPQHF
TRBV7-6	TRBJ2-4	CASPRLAKNIQYF
TRBV27	TRBJ2-7	CASSLFGTGAYEQYF
TRBV11-2	TRBJ2-3	CASSSWDYGTDTQYF
TRBV4-1	TRBJ1-1	CASSHRGGEDTEAFF
TRBV10-3	TRBJ1-1	CAIMAGGTEAFF
TRBV11-2	TRBJ1-1	CASTGGWGNTEAFF